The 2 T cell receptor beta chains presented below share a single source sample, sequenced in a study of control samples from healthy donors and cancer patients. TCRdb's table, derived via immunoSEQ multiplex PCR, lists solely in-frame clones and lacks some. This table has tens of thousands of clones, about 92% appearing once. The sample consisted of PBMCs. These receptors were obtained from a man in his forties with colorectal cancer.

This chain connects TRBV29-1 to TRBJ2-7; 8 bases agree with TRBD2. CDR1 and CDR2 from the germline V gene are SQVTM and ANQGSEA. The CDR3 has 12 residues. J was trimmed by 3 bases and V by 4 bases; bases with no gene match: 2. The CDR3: CSVVTSGYEQYF. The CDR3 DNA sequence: TGCAGCGTTGTCACTAGCGGCTACGAGCAGTACTTC.

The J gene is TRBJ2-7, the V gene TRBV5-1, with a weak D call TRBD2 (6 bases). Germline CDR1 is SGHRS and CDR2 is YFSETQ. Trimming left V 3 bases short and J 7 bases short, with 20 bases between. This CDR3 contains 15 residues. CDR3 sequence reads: CASSSGRGGAGEQYF. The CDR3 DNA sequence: TGCGCCAGCAGCTCTGGGCGTGGAGGGGCGGGTGAGCAGTACTTC. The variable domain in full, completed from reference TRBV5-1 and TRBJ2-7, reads KAGVTQTPRYLIKTRGQQVTLSCSPISGHRSVSWYQQTPGQGLQFLFEYFSETQRNKGNFPGRFSGRQFSNSRSEMNVSTLELGDSALYLCASSSGRGGAGEQYFGPGTRLTVT.